This T cell receptor beta chain stems from a study of patients and donors after allogeneic stem cell transplantation. TCRdb analysed the RT-PCR reads with MiXCR anew, one entry per CDR3 protein. The table includes about a million distinct CDR3 sequences, about a sixth detected once. CDR3 size: 12 residues. V was pared by 7 bases and J by 2 bases, with 10 bases between. Germline CDR1 and CDR2: DFQATT and SNEGSKA (reference sequence). V gene TRBV20-1 combines with J gene TRBJ2-3, with a possible D match to TRBD2 (5 bases). The sequence derives from a human donor who was either an allogeneic HSCT recipient or a stem cell or donor lymphocyte infusion donor (not recorded which). It is not recorded whose cells these are; they may come from a transplant donor. The sequenced material came from blood, either unsorted or a sorted T cell fraction (not recorded which). The CDR3 loop reads CSGRAATDTQYF. Written as DNA, the CDR3 is TGCAGTGGGCGGGCCGCCACAGATACGCAGTATTTT.